These 11 T cell receptor beta chains were all obtained from the same sample, sequenced in a study of identical twins. Via MiXCR, TCRdb re-called the 5' RACE reads, giving one row per CDR3 protein. The data show around 960,000 distinct CDR3 sequences, roughly 12% seen once. This same sample was also taken into another study, of yellow fever vaccine responses in identical twins.

The sequencing input was PBMCs. Receptors originate from a woman aged 18-29 years in good health.

This clonotype was recorded many times. The genes are TRBV5-6 and TRBJ1-2; TRBD1 agrees at 9 bases. Germline CDR1 is SGHDT and CDR2 is YYEEEE. The ends lost 3 bases at V and 9 bases at J; junction bases unmatched: 6. This CDR3 is built from 13 residues. The chain's CDR3 is CASSSSGQGRYTF. The CDR3, as DNA: TGTGCCAGCAGCTCTTCGGGACAGGGTCGCTACACCTTC.

This clonotype was detected only a few times. This chain connects TRBV5-1 to TRBJ2-7; weak D call: TRBD1 (5 bases). The CDR3 is 14 amino acids. Germline CDR1 reads SGHRS; CDR2 reads YFSETQ. The V and J ends lost 3 bases and 2 bases respectively, with 12 bases between them. CDR3 in DNA: TGCGCCAGCAGCTCCACAGGTGAGGCCTACGAGCAGTACGTC. This gives the protein CASSSTGEAYEQYV.

The CDR3 DNA reads TGTGCCAGCAGTCCCCTAGGGTTTGACGGCCAGCCCCAGCATTTT. This codes for CASSPLGFDGQPQHF. The chain has TRBV28 and TRBJ1-5; D is ambiguous. V lost 5 bases and J 7 bases, leaving 18 bases between the germline ends. The CDR3 sequence is 15 residues long. Germline V gene lookup returns CDR1 MDHEN and CDR2 SYDVKM.

This chain connects TRBV10-3 to TRBJ2-7; TRBD1 is a possible D gene (6 bases). Trimming took 4 bases from V and 0 from J, leaving 13 bases between them. This CDR3 has 15 residues. In germline, CDR1 is ENHRY, CDR2 SYGVKD. The CDR3 nucleotides read TGTGCCATCAGTGGAACAGGGCTACCCTCCTACGAGCAGTACGTC. This sequence encodes CAISGTGLPSYEQYV.

This clonotype turned up a few times. V and J are TRBV2 and TRBJ2-3; 11 bases align to TRBD2. Germline V CDR1 and CDR2: SNHLY, FYNNEI. The CDR3 totals 16 residues. The J segment lost 6 bases and the V segment lost 4 bases, leaving 9 bases of the junction unmatched. CDR3 in DNA: TGTGCCAGCAGTGGGTCCCAACTAGCGGGAGCGGATACGCAGTATTTT. Protein: CASSGSQLAGADTQYF. The full variable domain, with the rest looked up from reference TRBV2 and TRBJ2-3, is EPEVTQTPSHQVTQMGQEVILRCVPISNHLYFYWYRQILGQKVEFLVSFYNNEISEKSEIFDDQFSVERPDGSNFTLKIRSTKLEDSAMYFCASSGSQLAGADTQYFGPGTRLTVL.

At least ten counts were recorded for this clonotype. The rearrangement joins TRBV6-1 to TRBJ1-1, with unresolved D. The CDR3 runs to 16 residues. Germline loops: CDR1 MNHNS, CDR2 SASEGT. V lost 7 bases, J lost 0 bases, and 18 bases lay in between. CDR3 sequence: CASNRATNALNTEAFF. In DNA form, the CDR3 reads TGTGCCAGCAACCGGGCTACCAACGCCCTGAACACTGAAGCTTTCTTT.

This clonotype was found a few times. The chain links TRBV19 to TRBJ2-1; 7 bases map to TRBD2. V shed 5 bases and J 3 bases; nucleotides not matched to a gene: 7. Looked up from germline, CDR1 is LNHDA and CDR2 is SQIVND (reference sequence). There are 15 residues in the CDR3. CDR3 loop: CASSPRGVYYNEQFF. The DNA of the CDR3 is TGTGCCAGTAGTCCCCGGGGGGTTTACTACAATGAGCAGTTCTTC.

A few counts support this clonotype. The chain links TRBV24-1 to TRBJ2-5, with TRBD2 matching over 9 bases. This CDR3 comprises 16 residues. The germline V gene encodes CDR1 KGHDR and CDR2 SFDVKD. Trimming removed 5 bases from V and 0 bases from J; junction bases left unmatched: 6. The CDR3 sequence is CATSVQAGGHQETQYF. The CDR3 DNA reads TGTGCCACCAGTGTCCAAGCGGGAGGACACCAAGAGACCCAGTACTTC.

The chain links TRBV12-3 or TRBV12-4 to TRBJ2-1; D unresolved. The CDR3 has 10 residues. The V end lost 9 bases, the J end lost 4 bases, and 4 bases lay between the germline ends. Written as DNA, the CDR3 is TGTGCCAGGTTATACAATGAGCAGTTCTTC. Its protein product is CARLYNEQFF.

The chain carries TRBV12-5 and TRBJ2-2; weak D call: TRBD2 (6 bases). With 7 bases removed from V and 4 bases from J, the gap between germline ends came to 7 bases. The CDR3 has 12 residues. Per germline, CDR1 LGHNT and CDR2 FRNRAP. The DNA for the CDR3 is TGTGCTAGTGCCGGGAGCACCGGGGAGCTGTTTTTT. Translating gives CASAGSTGELFF.

In the case of this clonotype: Mismatch with germline at one junction end may stem from a read error. The chain has TRBV20-1 and TRBJ2-1; D remains unclear. Germline V gene sequence: CDR1 DFQATT, CDR2 SNEGSKA (reference sequence). The CDR3 is 15 residues long. The CDR3 here is CSARSSHYGYNEQFF. In DNA form, the CDR3 reads TGCAGTGCTAGGAGCTCTCACTACGGTTACAACGAGCAGTTCTTC.